This T cell receptor (beta chain) was obtained from a study of vaccination and CD4 T cells after COVID-19. Study at large: Cultures serving as controls received a peptide pool (CEFX or HIV-1 Nef) or no peptide.

Treatment described: roughly 10-day PBMC culture with coronavirus spike peptide pools or control peptides (ViraFEST assay). Sequence data for DNA of cultured CD4+ T cells were generated by the Oncomine TCR Beta short-read assay. TCRdb re-called the PCR reads through MiXCR, storing one row per CDR3 protein. The sample yields more than 10,000 distinct CDR3 sequences, about 47% seen once. The CDR3 spans 12 residues. The V end lost 5 bases, the J end lost 0 bases, and 4 bases lay between the germline ends. This clonotype was detected a few times. Its target is unknown. The chain uses TRBV12-3 or TRBV12-4 and TRBJ1-2, with D uncertain. This TCR derives from a human donor who had recovered from COVID-19. The sequencing input was CD4+ T cells from blood, cultured in vitro. The CDR3 DNA follows: TGTGCCAGCAGTAATTCTAACTATGGCTACACCTTC. This translates into CASSNSNYGYTF.